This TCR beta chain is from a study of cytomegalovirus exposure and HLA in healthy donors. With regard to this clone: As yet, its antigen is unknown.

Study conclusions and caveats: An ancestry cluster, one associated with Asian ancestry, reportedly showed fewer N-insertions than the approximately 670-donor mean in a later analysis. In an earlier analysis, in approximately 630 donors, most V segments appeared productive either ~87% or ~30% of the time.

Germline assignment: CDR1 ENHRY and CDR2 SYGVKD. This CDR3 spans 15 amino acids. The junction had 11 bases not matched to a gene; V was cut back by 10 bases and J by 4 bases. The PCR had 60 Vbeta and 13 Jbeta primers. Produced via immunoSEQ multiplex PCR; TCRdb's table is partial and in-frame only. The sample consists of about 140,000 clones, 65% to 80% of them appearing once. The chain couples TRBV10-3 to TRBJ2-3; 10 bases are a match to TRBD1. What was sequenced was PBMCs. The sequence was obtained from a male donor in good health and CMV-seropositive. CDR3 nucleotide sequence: TGTGCCACCTGGGGCGCGGACAGGGGGTCAGATACGCAGTATTTT. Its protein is CATWGADRGSDTQYF.